Listed here is a single TCR beta chain. No antigen is known for it. These data originate in a study of CXCR3-negative and CXCR3-positive naive CD8 T cells. Germline values: CDR1 SQVTM, CDR2 ANQGSEA. This CDR3 has 15 amino acids. Libraries of TRB cDNA were made by 5' RACE and carried UMIs. TCRdb reprocessed the 5' RACE reads; each CDR3 protein has one entry and no DNA is given. Found here are 40,000 to 55,000 distinct CDR3 sequences; the top ten clones hold around 1.6%. Study observations and caveats: TRB CDR3 hydrophobicity was greater in CXCR3-positive naive cells than in CXCR3-negative naive cells. The study found comparably high diversity in both naive subsets and much lower diversity in memory CD8+ cells. Within a donor, both naive subsets shared TRBV-TRBJ usage, unlike memory cells.

This rearrangement joins TRBV29-1 to TRBJ2-2; without DNA, the TCRdb call of TRBD1 cannot be checked. The clonotype originates from a human donor in good health. Some clones in this sample may be carry-over from other donors' samples. Sequencing input: naive CXCR3- CD8+ T cells from blood. Subset indicated: CD45RO-CCR7+CD27+CD95- naive CD8+ T cells lacking CXCR3 (TNR3-). The CDR3 loop is CSATTVGTNTGELFF.